The clone carrying this T cell receptor beta chain occurred a few times. Its antigen remains unidentified. The CDR3 length is 13 residues. Germline CDR1 SNHLY, CDR2 FYNNEI. Trimming took 7 bases from V and 7 from J, leaving 17 bases between them. TCRdb recomputed calls from the 5' RACE reads with MiXCR, one row per CDR3 protein. The data contain a few hundred thousand distinct CDR3 sequences, about 4% of them singletons. This sample is drawn from a study of T cells after yellow fever vaccination. About the research overall: Fractions with few cells were prepared using SMART-Seq v4 Ultra Low Input.

Study results and caveats: The secondary response showed a weaker magnitude and a faster peak, day 5 versus 15.

This rearrangement joins TRBV2 to TRBJ2-7, with D possibly TRBD2 on 5 matching bases. The material sequenced was PBMCs, taken 5 days after the yellow fever booster vaccination. This TCR was sampled from a man aged 18-30 years who received the YFV17D yellow fever vaccine. The CDR3 region has the DNA TGTGCCAGCATCTTTTCGCTTTCGGGAGAGCAGTACTTC. This codes for CASIFSLSGEQYF.